Shown below are 30 T cell receptor beta chains from a single sample sequenced in a study of T cells in Graves' hyperthyroidism and ophthalmopathy. Amplification of TCR beta CDR3 regions was performed using RNA transcripts as template. When the TCR CDR3 underwent first-round RT-PCR, the HTBI primer set was used. TCRdb called the multiplex PCR reads again in MiXCR, with one record for every CDR3 protein. This sample has about 520,000 distinct CDR3 sequences, with less than 25% found just once. The specimen was blood. Receptors originate from a man between 18 and 35 years old with Graves' hyperthyroidism.

This clonotype was counted at least ten times. This chain links TRBV12-3 or TRBV12-4 with TRBJ1-1; no clear D. The CDR3 is 14 residues long. V was cut by 1 base and J by 0 bases, with 6 bases left in between. CDR3 nucleotides: TGTGCCAGCAGTTTAGACAGCGTGAACACTGAAGCTTTCTTT. It is translated as CASSLDSVNTEAFF.

The chain carries TRBV6-1 and TRBJ1-2; D is possibly TRBD1 (5 bases). This CDR3 region has 13 residues. With 7 bases removed from V and 4 bases from J, the gap between germline ends came to 13 bases. Germline V gene lookup returns CDR1 MNHNS and CDR2 SASEGT. The CDR3 region has the DNA TGTGCCAGCACCCCCGGGGCTCGCTATGGCTACACCTTC. Encoded protein: CASTPGARYGYTF.

This clonotype was found many times. The chain employs TRBV27 and TRBJ1-3; tentatively, D is TRBD1 (5 bases). Germline V gene data show CDR1 as MNHEY and CDR2 as SMNVEV (reference sequence). The CDR3 is made up of 15 amino acids. The germline V and J ends were trimmed by 2 bases and 2 bases, with 10 bases remaining between them. The CDR3, as DNA: TGTGCCAGCAGTTTACGTCCAGGGACTGGAAACACCATATATTTT. Translating gives CASSLRPGTGNTIYF.

This clonotype was observed many times. J is TRBJ2-2 and V is TRBV4-1; D is unclear. The germline V and J ends were trimmed by 0 bases and 2 bases, with 7 bases remaining between them. The CDR3 loop spans 15 amino acids. Germline V CDR1 and CDR2: MGHRA, YSYEKL. CDR3 residues: CASSQEWGNTGELFF. CDR3 sequence (DNA): TGCGCCAGCAGCCAAGAATGGGGAAACACCGGGGAGCTGTTTTTT.

In regard to this clonotype: The junction departs from germline at one end; a sequencing error may be responsible. V usage is TRBV5-1 and J usage is TRBJ1-1, with D possibly being TRBD1 (5 bases). The CDR3 extends over 17 amino acids. Germline V gene sequence: CDR1 SGHRS, CDR2 YFSETQ. Here the CDR3 reads CAISWGTGLGEDTEAFF. CDR3 sequence (DNA): TGCGCCATCAGCTGGGGGACGGGATTAGGAGAGGACACTGAAGCTTTCTTT.

The count of this clonotype is one. The chain uses TRBV27 and TRBJ2-7, with TRBD2 as a possible D gene (5 bases). V was shortened by 7 bases and J by 7 bases, with 11 bases between the two germline ends. The CDR3 extends over 11 amino acids. In germline, CDR1 is MNHEY, CDR2 SMNVEV (reference sequence). The DNA for the CDR3 is TGTGCCAGCACGGGTCGAGGGGAGCAGTACTTC. Protein product: CASTGRGEQYF.

This clonotype has a count of ten or more. The chain uses TRBV2 and TRBJ2-2; 11 bases map to TRBD2. The CDR3 has 16 residues. CDR1 is SNHLY and CDR2 is FYNNEI in the germline V gene. J was trimmed by 5 bases and V by 7 bases; bases with no gene match: 9. The CDR3 reads CASKGRTSGGTGELFF. The DNA for the CDR3 is TGTGCCAGCAAAGGAAGAACTAGCGGGGGTACCGGGGAGCTGTTTTTT.

This clonotype occurred a few times. The gene calls are TRBV4-1 and TRBJ2-7; 14 bases map to TRBD2. In germline, CDR1 is MGHRA, CDR2 YSYEKL. CDR3 size: 18 residues. V gave up 5 bases and J gave up 0 bases; unmatched junction bases: 9. CDR3 in DNA: TGCGCCAGCAGCTTCGGACTAGCGGGGGGCCCGGGCTCCTACGAGCAGTACTTC. Protein: CASSFGLAGGPGSYEQYF.

The CDR3 sequence is CAWKTGEEETGELFF. CDR3 nucleotide sequence: TGTGCCTGGAAGACAGGGGAGGAAGAAACCGGGGAGCTGTTTTTT. The chain has TRBV30 and TRBJ2-2, with 8 nucleotides matching TRBD1. With V trimmed by 4 bases and J by 5 bases, 9 bases remained unmatched. The CDR3 totals 15 residues. The germline CDR1 and CDR2 sequences are GTSNPN and SVGIG (reference sequence).

This clonotype was counted many times. CDR3 residues: CASNRGYEQYF. CDR3 DNA: TGTGCCAGCAACAGGGGTTACGAGCAGTACTTC. V and J are TRBV5-6 and TRBJ2-7, with 7 positions matching TRBD1. CDR1 is SGHDT and CDR2 is YYEEEE in the germline V gene. The length of the CDR3 is 11 residues. V shed 6 bases and J 4 bases; nucleotides not matched to a gene: 1.

The V gene is TRBV5-1, the J gene TRBJ1-4; a possible D gene is TRBD1 (6 bases). Germline CDR1 is SGHRS and CDR2 is YFSETQ. The CDR3 has 17 amino acids. V lost 6 bases and J lost 4, with 22 bases in between. This CDR3 is CASTQGPAGALNEKLFF. CDR3 in DNA: TGCGCCAGCACACAGGGCCCAGCGGGGGCCCTTAATGAAAAACTGTTTTTT.

In the case of this clonotype: Germline and junction disagree at one end, which may indicate a read error. The chain joins TRBV6-1 to TRBJ2-7, with a weak D call TRBD2 (5 bases). CDR3 length: 12 amino acids. Germline V gene data show CDR1 as MNHNS and CDR2 as SASEGT. CDR3 protein: CASSVTRYDQYF. The CDR3 DNA reads as TGTGCCAGCAGTGTAACTAGGTACGATCAGTACTTC.

This clonotype was picked up many times. The chain is built from TRBV18 and TRBJ1-1; D remains unclear. Looked up from germline, CDR1 is KGHSH and CDR2 is LQKENI. Trimming pared 0 bases from V and 1 base from J, leaving 12 bases between. The CDR3 spans 16 residues. The CDR3 DNA reads TGTGCCAGCTCACCACCGTCTACGGTCGGGAACACTGAAGCTTTCTTT. Encoded protein: CASSPPSTVGNTEAFF.

This clonotype was observed at least ten times. The chain recombines TRBV7-9 with TRBJ2-5; the match to TRBD1 covers 11 bases. CDR1 and CDR2 from the germline V gene are SEHNR and FQNEAQ (reference sequence). This CDR3 is 15 amino acids long. Trimming at V came to 4 bases and at J to 0 bases, leaving 1 base not matched to a gene. Written as DNA, the CDR3 is TGTGCCAGCAGCTGGGACAGGGGGTACCAAGAGACCCAGTACTTC. It specifies CASSWDRGYQETQYF.

This clonotype came up many times. J is TRBJ1-2 and V is TRBV6-5; D is undetermined. Per germline, CDR1 MNHEY and CDR2 SVGAGI. This CDR3 comprises 15 residues. Trimming left V 0 bases short and J 1 base short, with 9 bases between. CDR3 DNA sequence: TGTGCCAGCAGTTACTCGGTGGGCGGTAACTATGGCTACACCTTC. This codes for CASSYSVGGNYGYTF.

The sample holds many counts of this clonotype. The genes are TRBV20-1 and TRBJ2-5; TRBD2 aligns across 9 bases. CDR3 length: 14 amino acids. The J segment lost 1 base and the V segment lost 3 bases, leaving 3 bases of the junction unmatched. CDR1 is DFQATT and CDR2 is SNEGSKA in the germline V gene (reference sequence). The CDR3 reads CSARAGGSQETQYF. CDR3 coding DNA: TGCAGTGCTAGGGCGGGAGGGTCCCAAGAGACCCAGTACTTC.

V usage is TRBV28 and J usage is TRBJ2-5, with a possible D match to TRBD2 (5 bases). CDR1 MDHEN and CDR2 SYDVKM come from the germline V gene. This CDR3 comprises 15 residues. V was pared by 8 bases and J by 4 bases, with 20 bases between. This CDR3 reads CASDQPGGGLETQYF. The CDR3 DNA reads TGTGCCAGCGATCAACCTGGAGGCGGTTTAGAGACCCAGTACTTC.

In its sample, this clonotype was seen a few times. J is TRBJ2-2 and V is TRBV24-1; no reliable D call. CDR1 KGHDR and CDR2 SFDVKD come from the germline V gene. Trimming shortened V by 7 bases and J by 5 bases, and 10 bases separated the two germline ends. The CDR3 has 13 amino acids. This CDR3 reads CATRSPLTGELFF. The DNA for the CDR3 is TGTGCCACCAGGAGTCCACTAACCGGGGAGCTGTTTTTT.

CDR3 in amino acids: CSAREGRLYDEAFF. CDR3 nucleotide sequence: TGCAGTGCTAGAGAGGGCAGGTTATATGATGAAGCTTTCTTT. The J gene is TRBJ1-1, the V gene TRBV20-1; D ambiguous. Trimming stripped 0 bases from V and 7 bases from J, with 15 bases between. This CDR3 is 14 amino acids long. Germline V gene sequence: CDR1 DFQATT, CDR2 SNEGSKA (reference sequence).

The chain couples TRBV24-1 to TRBJ1-2; D gene unclear. The V end was cut by 4 bases, the J end by 4 bases, with 6 bases between. Germline CDR1 KGHDR, CDR2 SFDVKD. The CDR3 loop spans 12 amino acids. The CDR3 nucleotides read TGTGCCACCAGTGACGGTCCCTATGGCTACACCTTC. Protein: CATSDGPYGYTF.

This clonotype was observed at least ten times. This rearrangement joins TRBV12-3 or TRBV12-4 to TRBJ2-7; 7 bases line up with TRBD1. This CDR3 has 14 amino acids. Trimming removed 6 bases from V and 3 bases from J; junction bases left unmatched: 8. Written as DNA, the CDR3 is TGTGCCAGCAGAACACCGGGACAGCTCTACGAGCAGTACTTC. It encodes CASRTPGQLYEQYF.

This clonotype was observed at least ten times. In nucleotides, the CDR3 is TGCAGTGCTAGAGATGGTGCCAATTCCTATGGCTACACCTTC. This translates into CSARDGANSYGYTF. The chain has TRBV20-1 and TRBJ1-2; D unclear. Looked up from germline, CDR1 is DFQATT and CDR2 is SNEGSKA (reference sequence). This CDR3 has 14 residues. The V gene lost 0 bases and the J gene lost 4 bases, with 12 bases spanning the gap.

This clonotype was recorded many times. V usage is TRBV9 and J usage is TRBJ1-2; 9 bases align to TRBD1. Looked up from germline, CDR1 is SGDLS and CDR2 is YYNGEE. The length of the CDR3 is 17 residues. The trim removed 3 bases at V and 4 bases at J, leaving 13 bases unmatched. CDR3 sequence reads: CASSDNPGTGRAYGYTF. CDR3 sequence (DNA): TGTGCCAGCAGCGATAATCCCGGGACAGGGAGGGCCTATGGCTACACCTTC.

This clonotype came up many times. V gene TRBV12-3 or TRBV12-4 combines with J gene TRBJ1-1, with D possibly being TRBD1 (5 bases). V was clipped by 7 bases and J by 8 bases, with 11 bases between them. The CDR3 sequence is 11 residues long. This CDR3 reads CASTGGREAFF. CDR3 DNA sequence: TGTGCCAGCACCGGGGGACGAGAAGCTTTCTTT.

The table lists this clonotype with many counts. The genes are TRBV12-3 or TRBV12-4 and TRBJ1-1; no clear D. The CDR3 extends over 12 amino acids. Trimming took 4 bases from V and 3 from J, leaving 6 bases between them. As DNA, the CDR3 is TGTGCCAGCAGTTCACGGTACACTGAAGCTTTCTTT. This translates into CASSSRYTEAFF.

This clonotype has only a few counts. V is TRBV27 and J is TRBJ1-1; 8 nucleotides match TRBD1. The CDR3 is 15 amino acids. Germline CDR1 MNHEY, CDR2 SMNVEV (reference sequence). V trimming: 2 bases; J trimming: 3 bases; junction bases outside the gene matches: 5. For the CDR3, the DNA is TGTGCCAGCAGTTTAGTCAGGGGGCCGGACACTGAAGCTTTCTTT. Encoded protein: CASSLVRGPDTEAFF.

This clonotype was found once. A much larger clone differs from this one at a single base, so this may be a read error. This rearrangement joins TRBV28 to TRBJ1-1; possible D gene TRBD1, 6 bases. The CDR3 has 15 residues. Trimming removed 6 bases from V and 4 bases from J, with 18 bases in between. Germline lookup yields CDR1 MDHEN and CDR2 SYDVKM. The CDR3 DNA reads as TGTGCCAGCAGGTTTTCGTTTACAGGGATCACTGAAGCTTTCTTT. Translated: CASRFSFTGITEAFF. The full variable domain, rest sourced from reference TRBV28 and TRBJ1-1, is DVKVTQSSRYLVKRTGEKVFLECVQDMDHENMFWYRQDPGLGLRLIYFSYDVKMKEKGDIPEGYSVSREKKERFSLILESASTNQTSMYLCASRFSFTGITEAFFGQGTRLTVV.

Ten or more counts support this clonotype. A read error may produce the germline difference seen at one junction end. The CDR3 coding sequence is TGTGCCAGCAGTTTGTCCGGGGAGCTGTTTTTT. The encoded protein is CASSLSGELFF. J is TRBJ2-2 and V is TRBV5-1; no reliable D call. This CDR3 contains 11 residues. Germline V gene lookup returns CDR1 SGHRS and CDR2 YFSETQ.

This clonotype was counted ten times or more. The J gene is TRBJ1-2, the V gene TRBV28; 7 bases map to TRBD1. V trimming: 5 bases; J trimming: 4 bases; junction bases outside the gene matches: 7. The CDR3 has 14 residues. Germline CDR1 MDHEN, CDR2 SYDVKM. The chain's CDR3 is CASSIPGQTYGYTF. The CDR3 nucleotides are TGTGCCAGCAGTATCCCGGGACAGACCTATGGCTACACCTTC.

This clonotype was found many times. This chain links TRBV2 with TRBJ2-7; the D is unclear. The CDR3 runs 12 residues. Trimming stripped 6 bases from V and 4 bases from J, with 10 bases between. CDR1 and CDR2 (germline): SNHLY, FYNNEI. The CDR3 here is CASRDSEYEQYF. CDR3 coding DNA: TGTGCCAGCAGGGATTCGGAGTACGAGCAGTACTTC.